This entry features one T cell receptor (beta chain) sequence. Its antigen remains unknown. These data are taken from a study of T-cell memory formation after mild COVID-19. Study findings and constraints: Day 37-peaking second-wave clones had unconfirmed SARS-CoV-2 specificity. CD4+ clones that contracted lay mainly in CM and EM; CD8+ ones lay in EMRA.

Trimming removed 2 bases from V and 2 bases from J, with 13 bases in between. Germline CDR1 and CDR2: SGHDN and FVKESK. This CDR3 comprises 16 residues. Amplification by 5'RACE using constant-segment primers produced TCR alpha and TCR beta cDNA libraries that carried sample barcodes and UMIs. Each CDR3 protein gets one entry after TCRdb re-called the 5' RACE reads with MiXCR. Among about 610,000 distinct CDR3 sequences, 15% to 20% were seen once, and the ten largest hold roughly 7.7%. The chain joins TRBV14 to TRBJ2-1; a weak D match, TRBD1 (6 bases). This receptor was obtained from an adult woman who had mild COVID-19 (a few samples of this study predate the infection). Cell type and time point are not known. The sequenced sample was PBMCs or a T cell subset sorted from them (not recorded which). The CDR3 reads CASSQFWGPPYNEQFF. The CDR3 region has the DNA TGTGCCAGCAGCCAATTCTGGGGGCCCCCCTACAATGAGCAGTTCTTC.